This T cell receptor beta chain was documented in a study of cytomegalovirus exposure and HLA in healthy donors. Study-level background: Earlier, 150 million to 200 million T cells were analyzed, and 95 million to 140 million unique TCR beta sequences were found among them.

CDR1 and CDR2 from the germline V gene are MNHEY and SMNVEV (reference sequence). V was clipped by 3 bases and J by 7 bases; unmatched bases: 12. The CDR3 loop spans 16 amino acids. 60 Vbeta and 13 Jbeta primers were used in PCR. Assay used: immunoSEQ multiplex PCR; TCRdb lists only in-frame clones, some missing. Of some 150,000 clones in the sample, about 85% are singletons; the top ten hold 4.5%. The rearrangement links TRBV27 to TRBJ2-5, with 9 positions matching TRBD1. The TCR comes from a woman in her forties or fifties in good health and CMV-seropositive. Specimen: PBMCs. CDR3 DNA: TGTGCCAGCAGTTTCTTGACAGGGGGAGTTGAAGGGACCCAGTACTTC. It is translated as CASSFLTGGVEGTQYF.